What follows are 22 T cell receptor beta chains derived from one specimen sequenced in a study of cytomegalovirus exposure and HLA in healthy donors. Assay: immunoSEQ multiplex PCR; the TCRdb copy retains only in-frame clones and omits some. This sample has about 220,000 clones; 90% to 95% occur once, and the top ten carry more than 1%. Sequencing was carried out using PBMCs. These receptors were taken from a young woman in good health and CMV-seronegative.

The V and J genes are TRBV7-9 and TRBJ2-3, with D possibly TRBD2 on 6 matching bases. Germline-derived CDR1 and CDR2 are SEHNR and FQNEAQ (reference sequence). Trimming removed 3 bases from V and 6 bases from J, with 16 bases in between. The CDR3 spans 15 residues. This chain's CDR3 is CASSLEGHPDDTQYF. DNA of the CDR3: TGTGCCAGCAGCTTGGAGGGGCATCCTGATGATACGCAGTATTTT.

J is TRBJ2-3 and V is TRBV15; 10 positions agree with TRBD2. This CDR3 is 17 amino acids long. The ends lost 1 base at V and 4 bases at J; junction bases unmatched: 8. CDR1 and CDR2 from the germline V gene are LNHNV and YYDKDF (reference sequence). This CDR3 is CATSRGVGLAGADTQYF. CDR3 in DNA: TGTGCCACCAGCAGAGGGGTGGGGCTAGCGGGAGCAGATACGCAGTATTTT. The complete variable domain, with remaining parts taken from reference TRBV15 and TRBJ2-3, reads DAMVIQNPRYQVTQFGKPVTLSCSQTLNHNVMYWYQQKSSQAPKLLFHYYDKDFNNEADTPDNFQSRRPNTSFCFLDIRSPGLGDTAMYLCATSRGVGLAGADTQYFGPGTRLTVL.

This clone was observed a few times. This chain links TRBV7-2 with TRBJ2-7; 8 bases are a match to TRBD1. Losses at the gene ends were 2 bases for V and 5 bases for J; bases not matched to a gene: 5. Per germline, CDR1 SGHTA and CDR2 FQGNSA. The CDR3 consists of 14 residues. CDR3: CASSLPRQGNEQYF. The CDR3 coding sequence is TGTGCCAGCAGCTTACCCCGACAGGGGAACGAGCAGTACTTC.

The chain has TRBV19 and TRBJ1-4; D is unclear. Germline values: CDR1 LNHDA, CDR2 SQIVND (reference sequence). This CDR3 has 13 residues. V dropped 5 bases and J dropped 8 bases, with 12 bases sitting between them. The DNA of the CDR3 is TGTGCCAGTAGTGACACCTCGAGAGAAAAACTGTTTTTT. Its protein is CASSDTSREKLFF.

This clone turned up a few times. The rearrangement joins TRBV18 to TRBJ1-2, with D possibly matching TRBD1 (5 bases). The CDR3 contains 14 residues. The germline gives CDR1 KGHSH, CDR2 LQKENI. V was shortened by 2 bases and J by 4 bases, with 11 bases between the two germline ends. The CDR3 DNA follows: TGTGCCAGCTCACCAAGACAGATCTTCTATGGCTACACCTTC. It specifies CASSPRQIFYGYTF.

This clone was counted between two and nine times. The chain links TRBV7-9 to TRBJ2-5; 7 bases are a match to TRBD1. Trimming cost V 5 bases and J 2 bases; bases outside gene matches: 11. The CDR3 has 16 residues. CDR1 is SEHNR, CDR2 FQNEAQ, per germline (reference sequence). CDR3 sequence: CASSAPWGRGQETQYF. The CDR3 DNA is TGTGCCAGCAGCGCCCCTTGGGGCAGGGGGCAAGAGACCCAGTACTTC.

The rearrangement joins TRBV11-2 to TRBJ2-7; the D gene is possibly TRBD2 (6 bases). Trimming left V 4 bases short and J 1 base short, with 14 bases between. The CDR3 is 15 amino acids. Germline V CDR1 and CDR2: SGHAT, FQNNGV. CDR3 amino acids: CASSSPSGASYEQYF. The CDR3 region has the DNA TGTGCCAGCAGCTCTCCGTCGGGAGCGTCCTACGAGCAGTACTTC.

The gene calls are TRBV9 and TRBJ1-5; tentative D call: TRBD1 (5 bases). The V end lost 0 bases, the J end lost 9 bases, and 13 bases lay between the germline ends. The CDR3 loop spans 14 amino acids. Germline values: CDR1 SGDLS, CDR2 YYNGEE. The CDR3 region is CASSVEVGGSPQHF. CDR3 coding DNA: TGTGCCAGCAGCGTAGAGGTGGGGGGTTCGCCCCAGCATTTT.

The chain couples TRBV19 to TRBJ2-6; a possible D gene is TRBD2 (6 bases). Trimming stripped 5 bases from V and 4 bases from J, with 9 bases between. CDR3 length: 14 amino acids. Germline V gives CDR1 LNHDA, CDR2 SQIVND (reference sequence). CDR3 nucleotides: TGTGCCAGTAGTGCGGGGCCCGGGGCCAACGTCCTGACTTTC. Protein sequence: CASSAGPGANVLTF.

The V call is TRBV23-1, the J call TRBJ2-1; the match to TRBD1 covers 8 bases. TRBV23-1 is an open reading frame, and its role is uncertain. This CDR3 spans 14 amino acids. V was clipped by 2 bases and J by 6 bases; unmatched bases: 3. The CDR3 here is CASSQLGTGNEQFF. The DNA for the CDR3 is TGCGCCAGCAGTCAACTAGGGACAGGCAATGAGCAGTTCTTC.

This chain links TRBV5-6 with TRBJ1-4, with D possibly matching TRBD1 (6 bases). Germline CDR1 reads SGHDT; CDR2 reads YYEEEE. Trimming pared 3 bases from V and 7 bases from J, leaving 16 bases between. This CDR3 contains 15 residues. CDR3 residues: CASSSHTGHGEKLFF. CDR3 bases: TGTGCCAGCAGCTCCCACACAGGGCACGGTGAAAAACTGTTTTTT.

The chain uses TRBV29-1 and TRBJ2-1, with 8 bases identical to TRBD2. Trimming cost V 7 bases and J 4 bases; bases outside gene matches: 6. CDR3 length equals 13 residues. CDR1 and CDR2 from the germline V gene are SQVTM and ANQGSEA. CDR3 sequence reads: CSGKGTRYNEQFF. The CDR3 bases are TGCAGCGGGAAGGGGACTAGGTACAATGAGCAGTTCTTC.

J is TRBJ2-1 and V is TRBV27; D may be TRBD1 (6 bases). Trimming left V 3 bases short and J 7 bases short, with 13 bases between. This CDR3 has 14 amino acids. Per germline, CDR1 MNHEY and CDR2 SMNVEV (reference sequence). The CDR3 region has the DNA TGTGCCAGCAGTTTTGGGGACATAAAAAATGAGCAGTTCTTC. This sequence encodes CASSFGDIKNEQFF.

The J gene is TRBJ2-1, the V gene TRBV4-1; 8 bases line up with TRBD2. Germline CDR1 and CDR2: MGHRA and YSYEKL. The CDR3 loop spans 17 amino acids. V lost 0 bases and J lost 6; bases outside the gene matches: 10. CDR3 sequence: CASSQDFSGSSPNEQFF. CDR3 nucleotide sequence: TGCGCCAGCAGCCAAGATTTCAGCGGGAGCTCACCCAATGAGCAGTTCTTC.

The chain recombines TRBV11-3 with TRBJ2-1; no firm D call. Germline CDR1 SGHNT, CDR2 YENEEA. This CDR3 has 16 residues. V was cut by 5 bases and J by 7 bases, with 21 bases left in between. In nucleotides, the CDR3 is TGTGCCAGCAGCCCGCATAGTTCTCCTTATAAGAATGAGCAGTTCTTC. It codes for CASSPHSSPYKNEQFF. Together with reference TRBV11-3 and TRBJ2-1, the CDR3 gives the full variable domain: EAGVVQSPRYKIIEKKQPVAFWCNPISGHNTLYWYLQNLGQGPELLIRYENEEAVDDSQLPKDRFSAERLKGVDSTLKIQPAELGDSAVYLCASSPHSSPYKNEQFFGPGTRLTVL.

CDR3 loop: CASSLASGHEQYF. The CDR3 DNA follows: TGTGCCAGCAGCTTAGCTAGCGGCCACGAGCAGTACTTC. J is TRBJ2-7 and V is TRBV7-9, with D maybe TRBD2 (6 bases). The V and J ends lost 0 bases and 5 bases respectively, with 8 bases between them. There are 13 residues in the CDR3. Germline loops: CDR1 SEHNR, CDR2 FQNEAQ (reference sequence).

The chain is built from TRBV28 and TRBJ1-5, with a weak D call TRBD1 (5 bases). Germline CDR1 and CDR2: MDHEN and SYDVKM. Trimming pared 6 bases from V and 7 bases from J, leaving 19 bases between. The CDR3 has 15 amino acids. The CDR3 sequence: CASSHRGSGRQPQHF. In DNA, the CDR3 is TGTGCCAGCAGCCACCGGGGGTCGGGTCGGCAGCCCCAGCATTTT.

The genes are TRBV6-1 and TRBJ1-2; TRBD1 matches at 9 bases. V shed 6 bases and J 5 bases; nucleotides not matched to a gene: 7. Germline values: CDR1 MNHNS, CDR2 SASEGT. This CDR3 has 14 residues. CDR3 nucleotide sequence: TGTGCCAGCAGCACAGGGGGCGCTGGGTATGGCTACACCTTC. Protein sequence: CASSTGGAGYGYTF.

This clone was found once. The gene calls are TRBV7-6 and TRBJ2-1, with 8 bases that match TRBD2. The CDR3 extends over 17 amino acids. The V gene's germline CDR1 is SGHVS and CDR2 FNYEAQ. The V segment lost 5 bases and the J segment 7 bases; nucleotides outside the gene matches: 16. The CDR3 sequence is CASSLRPAAGVYNEQFF. In DNA form, the CDR3 reads TGTGCCAGCAGCCTACGCCCAGCAGCGGGAGTCTATAATGAGCAGTTCTTC.

The chain recombines TRBV10-3 with TRBJ2-7; TRBD2 matches at 7 bases. This CDR3 contains 14 residues. CDR1 and CDR2 from the germline V gene are ENHRY and SYGVKD. The V and J ends lost 3 bases and 2 bases, in that order; junction bases with no gene match: 4. The CDR3 DNA reads TGTGCCATCAGTGATACTAGCGTGGCCTACGAGCAGTACTTC. Translating gives CAISDTSVAYEQYF.

The gene calls are TRBV14 and TRBJ1-4; possible D gene TRBD1, 5 bases. The length of the CDR3 is 13 residues. Trimming took 3 bases from V and 10 from J, leaving 12 bases between them. Germline V gene data show CDR1 as SGHDN and CDR2 as FVKESK. The DNA for the CDR3 is TGTGCCAGCAGCCAGACAGCCCGTGGAAAACTGTTTTTT. It codes for CASSQTARGKLFF.

This clone has only one observation. V is TRBV11-2 and J is TRBJ1-1; 7 bases line up with TRBD1. Germline V gene data show CDR1 as SGHAT and CDR2 as FQNNGV. The CDR3 length is 14 residues. V lost 5 bases and J lost 2; bases outside the gene matches: 5. This chain's CDR3 is CASSETGRNTEAFF. The CDR3 region has the DNA TGTGCCAGCAGCGAGACAGGGAGAAACACTGAAGCTTTCTTT.